The 24 T cell receptor beta chains presented below share a single source sample, sequenced in a study of cytomegalovirus exposure and HLA in healthy donors. The PCR made use of 60 Vbeta and 13 Jbeta primers. The method was immunoSEQ multiplex PCR; TCRdb's version includes in-frame clones alone and lacks a portion of them. The profile shows about 150,000 clones, approximately 80% of them singletons. Sequencing was done on a sample of PBMCs. The origin of the receptors is a man aged 40-50 years in good health and CMV-seronegative.

In the case of this clone: Relative to the germline gene, one junction end is altered; a read error may explain this. The chain couples TRBV7-9 to TRBJ2-7, with D uncertain. Germline assignment: CDR1 SEHNR and CDR2 FQNEAQ (reference sequence). This CDR3 comprises 14 residues. In DNA, the CDR3 is TGTGCCAGCAGCTCCTATCGGAGCTCCGACGAGCAGTACTTC. Protein product: CASSSYRSSDEQYF.

The chain couples TRBV4-1 to TRBJ1-1, with D possibly matching TRBD1 (5 bases). V gave up 7 bases and J gave up 9 bases, with 18 bases separating them. CDR3 length: 13 amino acids. Germline CDR1 and CDR2: MGHRA and YSYEKL. This chain's CDR3 is CASTTTGDAQAFF. The CDR3, as DNA: TGCGCCAGCACCACTACGGGGGACGCCCAAGCTTTCTTT.

This chain links TRBV28 with TRBJ2-7, with 7 bases lining up with TRBD1. V lost 5 bases to trimming and J lost 0 bases; unmatched junction nucleotides: 7. The CDR3 is 15 residues long. In germline, CDR1 is MDHEN, CDR2 SYDVKM. As DNA, the CDR3 is TGTGCCAGCAGTGCCAGGACAGGCATCTCCTACGAGCAGTACTTC. Translation: CASSARTGISYEQYF.

Worth noting for this clone: At the DNA level, this CDR3 is encoded by other sequences in the same sample as well. The chain combines TRBV5-1 with TRBJ1-1; maybe TRBD1 (5 bases). CDR1 and CDR2 from the germline V gene are SGHRS and YFSETQ. The V and J ends lost 2 bases and 4 bases respectively, with 9 bases between them. The CDR3 sequence is 13 residues long. The CDR3 sequence: CASSLRGGTEAFF. In nucleotides, the CDR3 is TGCGCCAGCAGCTTACGGGGGGGCACTGAAGCTTTCTTT.

The chain links TRBV5-5 to TRBJ2-5, with D tentatively TRBD2 (5 bases). Germline lookup yields CDR1 SGHKS and CDR2 YYEKEE (reference sequence). CDR3 length: 13 residues. The V end was cut by 5 bases, the J end by 5 bases, with 13 bases between. The CDR3 protein is CASRIEGQETQYF. The DNA of the CDR3 is TGTGCCAGCAGGATCGAGGGTCAGGAGACCCAGTACTTC. The full variable domain, rest sourced from reference TRBV5-5 and TRBJ2-5, is DAGVTQSPTHLIKTRGQQVTLRCSPISGHKSVSWYQQVLGQGPQFIFQYYEKEERGRGNFPDRFSARQFPNYSSELNVNALLLGDSALYLCASRIEGQETQYFGPGTRLLVL.

The chain is built from TRBV4-1 and TRBJ2-1; 9 nucleotides line up with TRBD2. The trim removed 1 base at V and 5 bases at J, leaving 6 bases unmatched. Germline CDR1 is MGHRA and CDR2 is YSYEKL. The CDR3 is 16 residues long. The CDR3 DNA follows: TGCGCCAGCAGCCAAGGGGGGGCGGGGGGGAACAATGAGCAGTTCTTC. Amino acids: CASSQGGAGGNNEQFF.

The chain employs TRBV10-2 and TRBJ2-1; tentatively, D is TRBD1 (5 bases). V lost 4 bases and J lost 8, with 15 bases in between. The germline V gene encodes CDR1 WSHSY and CDR2 SAAADI. CDR3 size: 14 residues. The CDR3 DNA follows: TGCGCCAGCAGTGGAACAGTCGAAGGGGATGAGCAGTTCTTC. Protein sequence: CASSGTVEGDEQFF.

The rearrangement uses TRBV29-1 and TRBJ2-5, with unresolved D. Trimming took 7 bases from V and 5 from J, leaving 14 bases between them. The CDR3 consists of 12 residues. Germline V gene data show CDR1 as SQVTM and CDR2 as ANQGSEA. This chain's CDR3 is CSASREVETQYF. The CDR3 region has the DNA TGCAGCGCCTCGAGAGAGGTGGAGACCCAGTACTTC. Combining the CDR3 with reference TRBV29-1 and TRBJ2-5 gives the whole variable domain SAVISQKPSRDICQRGTSLTIQCQVDSQVTMMFWYRQQPGQSLTLIATANQGSEATYESGFVIDKFPISRPNLTFSTLTVSNMSPEDSSIYLCSASREVETQYFGPGTRLLVL.

CDR3 in amino acids: CASSLGGLTGLASQFF. In nucleotides, the CDR3 is TGTGCCAGCAGCTTGGGTGGGCTGACAGGACTAGCCTCCCAGTTCTTC. The rearrangement joins TRBV5-4 to TRBJ2-1, with 8 positions matching TRBD2. Germline V gene data show CDR1 as SGHNT and CDR2 as YYREEE (reference sequence). The trim removed 0 bases at V and 13 bases at J, leaving 15 bases unmatched. The CDR3 is made up of 16 amino acids.

J is TRBJ2-7 and V is TRBV14, with 8 nucleotides matching TRBD2. Germline loops: CDR1 SGHDN, CDR2 FVKESK. The CDR3 is made up of 15 amino acids. Unmatched junction bases numbered 2, after V lost 1 base and J lost 0 bases. In DNA, the CDR3 is TGTGCCAGCAGCCAAGGGACTAGCCCCTCCTACGAGCAGTACTTC. This codes for CASSQGTSPSYEQYF.

The V call is TRBV28, the J call TRBJ2-5; D might be TRBD1 (6 bases). The end of the DNA fits TRBJ2-7 better, so the J call may be wrong. The CDR3 has 19 residues. The germline gives CDR1 MDHEN, CDR2 SYDVKM. The CDR3 region has the DNA TGTGCCAGCAGTCCGAATACGATTTACAGGGTCCTAAAAACCTACGAGCAGTACTTC. Translated, it gives CASSPNTIYRVLKTYEQYF.

V and J are TRBV25-1 and TRBJ1-6; the D gene is possibly TRBD1 (6 bases). The CDR3 runs to 18 residues. CDR1 and CDR2 from the germline V gene are MGHDK and SYGVNS. Deletions cut 3 bases from V and 0 bases from J, with 15 bases between. As DNA, the CDR3 is TGTGCCAGCAGTGAGACTCCAGGGGTTAGCTCCTATAATTCACCCCTCCACTTT. Translation gives CASSETPGVSSYNSPLHF.

This rearrangement joins TRBV11-3 to TRBJ1-1; 8 bases match TRBD1. The trim removed 4 bases at V and 3 bases at J, leaving 4 bases unmatched. CDR1 is SGHNT and CDR2 is YENEEA in the germline V gene. The CDR3 is 14 amino acids. The chain's CDR3 is CASSSQGDHTEAFF. The CDR3 DNA reads as TGTGCCAGCAGCTCACAGGGGGATCACACTGAAGCTTTCTTT.

This clone has a handful of counts. CDR3 bases: TGTGCCAGCAGTTCCCAAGCGGGATTGGGAGAGACCCAGTACTTC. This sequence encodes CASSSQAGLGETQYF. The V gene is TRBV28, the J gene TRBJ2-5; TRBD2 aligns across 7 bases. Germline CDR1 MDHEN, CDR2 SYDVKM. Trimming at V came to 4 bases and at J to 4 bases, leaving 9 bases not matched to a gene. CDR3 length: 15 residues.

V usage is TRBV10-3 and J usage is TRBJ1-1; D is undetermined. The germline V gene has CDR1 ENHRY and CDR2 SYGVKD. CDR3 length: 14 amino acids. Deletions cut 4 bases from V and 1 base from J, with 10 bases between. In DNA, the CDR3 is TGTGCCATCAGTGCTGGCTCCAGGAACACTGAAGCTTTCTTT. Encoded protein: CAISAGSRNTEAFF.

This sequence joins TRBV6-5 and TRBJ1-5; D is perhaps TRBD1 (6 bases). V was cut by 6 bases and J by 11 bases, with 23 bases left in between. The germline V gene has CDR1 MNHEY and CDR2 SVGAGI. This CDR3 has 15 residues. Here the CDR3 reads CASSSMGGPGGAQHF. In nucleotides, the CDR3 is TGTGCCAGCAGCTCGATGGGGGGGCCCGGGGGGGCCCAGCATTTT.

V and J are TRBV7-6 and TRBJ1-1, with D maybe TRBD1 (6 bases). CDR1 is SGHVS, CDR2 FNYEAQ, per germline. CDR3 length: 13 residues. The V end lost 8 bases, the J end lost 5 bases, and 15 bases lay between the germline ends. CDR3 DNA: TGTGCCAGCGGGGGAGGGGGTGGGACTGAAGCTTTCTTT. It codes for CASGGGGGTEAFF.

The chain recombines TRBV4-1 with TRBJ2-5; D is unclear. There are 19 residues in the CDR3. V was trimmed by 0 bases and J by 5 bases, leaving 25 bases between them. Per germline, CDR1 MGHRA and CDR2 YSYEKL. This CDR3 is CASSQDIIGASISWETQYF. The CDR3 DNA is TGCGCCAGCAGCCAAGACATTATAGGAGCTTCAATCAGTTGGGAGACCCAGTACTTC.

In this sample, this clone turned up a few times. The V call is TRBV5-8, the J call TRBJ2-2; D is unresolved. The CDR3 is 15 amino acids. Germline CDR1 and CDR2: SGHTS and YDEGEE. V lost 0 bases, J lost 2 bases, and 8 bases lay in between. Here the CDR3 reads CASSLALGNTGELFF. CDR3 DNA sequence: TGTGCCAGCAGCTTGGCCCTAGGAAACACCGGGGAGCTGTTTTTT. Based on the CDR3 plus reference TRBV5-8 and TRBJ2-2, the full variable domain is EAGVTQSPTHLIKTRGQQATLRCSPISGHTSVYWYQQALGLGLQFLLWYDEGEERNRGNFPPRFSGRQFPNYSSELNVNALELEDSALYLCASSLALGNTGELFFGEGSRLTVL.

A few counts support this clone. V is TRBV10-2 and J is TRBJ2-1; TRBD1 matches at 9 bases. The junction had 6 bases not matched to a gene; V was cut back by 3 bases and J by 15 bases. This CDR3 comprises 12 residues. Germline CDR1 and CDR2: WSHSY and SAAADI. CDR3 protein: CASSDPTGGPFF. In nucleotides, the CDR3 is TGCGCCAGCAGTGATCCGACAGGGGGGCCGTTCTTC.

The gene calls are TRBV28 and TRBJ1-4; D unclear. The V and J ends lost 8 bases and 7 bases respectively, with 14 bases between them. Germline V gene sequence: CDR1 MDHEN, CDR2 SYDVKM. The CDR3 extends over 13 amino acids. Written as DNA, the CDR3 is TGTGCCAGCCTGGACCTCCGGGGTGAAAAACTGTTTTTT. It encodes CASLDLRGEKLFF. Combining the CDR3 with reference TRBV28 and TRBJ1-4 gives the whole variable domain DVKVTQSSRYLVKRTGEKVFLECVQDMDHENMFWYRQDPGLGLRLIYFSYDVKMKEKGDIPEGYSVSREKKERFSLILESASTNQTSMYLCASLDLRGEKLFFGSGTQLSVL.

The genes are TRBV7-9 and TRBJ2-1, with D unclear. In germline, CDR1 is SEHNR, CDR2 FQNEAQ (reference sequence). The CDR3 spans 16 residues. Trimming pared 3 bases from V and 4 bases from J, leaving 16 bases between. The chain's CDR3 is CASSFKENPSYNEQFF. For the CDR3, the DNA is TGTGCCAGCAGCTTTAAGGAGAACCCTTCTTACAATGAGCAGTTCTTC.

The rearrangement uses TRBV27 and TRBJ1-5; 9 bases line up with TRBD1. Germline CDR1 is MNHEY and CDR2 is SMNVEV (reference sequence). Losses at the gene ends were 4 bases for V and 6 bases for J; bases not matched to a gene: 4. This CDR3 contains 14 residues. As DNA, the CDR3 is TGTGCCAGCAGTTCCGGACAGGGGCGTCAGCCCCAGCATTTT. Translation: CASSSGQGRQPQHF.

This clone has just one count. The V and J genes are TRBV2 and TRBJ2-3, with 7 bases matching TRBD2. CDR3 length equals 15 residues. The trim removed 8 bases at V and 0 bases at J, leaving 8 bases unmatched. Germline V lookup: CDR1 SNHLY, CDR2 FYNNEI. CDR3 bases: TGTGCCAGCGACCCTAGCGGAGCTAGCACAGATACGCAGTATTTT. Its protein is CASDPSGASTDTQYF.